The next 20 T cell receptor beta chains were all read from a single sample in a study of human T cells and chemical hapten exposure. Time point noted: patch test 1, 2 weeks after DPC sensitization. Treatment in this sample: therapeutic diphenylcyclopropenone sensitization with weekly scalp DPC. TCRdb analysed the RACE reads with MiXCR anew, one entry per CDR3 protein. The table has 300,000 to 350,000 distinct CDR3 sequences, approximately 6.3% seen once. The sample was whole blood, taken in connection with sensitization to the hapten diphenylcyclopropenone (DPC). Receptors originate from a woman under 30 with alopecia areata. Some clones in this sample may be carry-over from other donors' samples.

This clonotype has ten or more counts. This chain connects TRBV6-4 to TRBJ2-5; D unclear. The germline V gene encodes CDR1 MRHNA and CDR2 SNTAGT. V was shortened by 3 bases and J by 3 bases, with 5 bases between the two germline ends. CDR3 length: 12 amino acids. As DNA, the CDR3 is TGTGCCAGCAGTGAGTGGAAAGAGACCCAGTACTTC. Translated, it gives CASSEWKETQYF.

This clonotype was observed many times. The chain uses TRBV3-1 and TRBJ2-1, with D possibly TRBD1 on 5 matching bases. The CDR3 loop spans 16 amino acids. Trimming cost V 4 bases and J 2 bases, with 15 bases left between them. Germline loops: CDR1 LGHDT, CDR2 YNNKEL (reference sequence). CDR3 region: CASSPRSREAYNEQFF. In nucleotides, the CDR3 is TGTGCCAGCAGCCCCCGGAGCAGGGAAGCCTACAATGAGCAGTTCTTC.

V usage is TRBV6-5 and J usage is TRBJ2-1, with D perhaps TRBD1 (5 bases). The ends were cut back, 4 bases at V and 0 bases at J, with 10 bases in the middle. Germline V gives CDR1 MNHEY, CDR2 SVGAGI. There are 15 residues in the CDR3. The CDR3 DNA reads TGTGCCAGCAGTTCCGCGACAGCCTCCTACAATGAGCAGTTCTTC. Protein: CASSSATASYNEQFF.

At least ten counts were recorded for this clonotype. The chain couples TRBV10-3 to TRBJ2-3; the D call may be TRBD1 or TRBD2 (5 bases each). Germline CDR1 ENHRY, CDR2 SYGVKD. CDR3 length: 17 amino acids. V lost 2 bases and J 1 base, leaving 16 bases between the germline ends. The CDR3 loop reads CAISEPRGVGGTDTQYF. The CDR3 coding sequence is TGTGCCATCAGTGAGCCTAGGGGCGTCGGGGGCACAGATACGCAGTATTTT.

The chain recombines TRBV9 with TRBJ2-3; 7 bases agree with TRBD2. The ends lost 0 bases at V and 4 bases at J; junction bases unmatched: 11. The CDR3 runs 17 residues. Germline lookup yields CDR1 SGDLS and CDR2 YYNGEE. As DNA, the CDR3 is TGTGCCAGCAGCGTAGCTACTGGACTAGTCGCGGCAGATACGCAGTATTTT. This codes for CASSVATGLVAADTQYF.

This clonotype came up a few times. The rearrangement uses TRBV24-1 and TRBJ1-2; D ambiguous. The CDR3 extends over 13 amino acids. From germline, CDR1 is KGHDR and CDR2 SFDVKD. V was cut by 4 bases and J by 0 bases, with 5 bases left in between. The CDR3 DNA sequence: TGTGCCACCAGTGACGAGCCTAACTATGGCTACACCTTC. Protein sequence: CATSDEPNYGYTF.

This sequence joins TRBV25-1 and TRBJ1-1; 9 bases are a match to TRBD1. The CDR3 is made up of 14 amino acids. From germline, CDR1 is MGHDK and CDR2 SYGVNS. V lost 4 bases and J lost 4; bases outside the gene matches: 4. CDR3 loop: CASSAGTGSTEAFF. CDR3 nucleotides: TGTGCCAGCAGTGCCGGGACAGGGTCCACTGAAGCTTTCTTT.

The CDR3 reads CASSYMGSSYEQYF. CDR3 nucleotide sequence: TGTGCCAGCAGTTACATGGGGTCCTCCTACGAGCAGTACTTC. V and J are TRBV6-2 or TRBV6-3 and TRBJ2-7; D unclear. V dropped 2 bases and J dropped 0 bases, with 8 bases sitting between them. Germline V gene sequence: CDR1 MNHEY, CDR2 SVGEGT. The CDR3 runs to 14 residues.

This clonotype appeared a few times. The chain joins TRBV9 to TRBJ2-7; TRBD1 is a possible D gene (6 bases). Germline V gene data show CDR1 as SGDLS and CDR2 as YYNGEE. CDR3 length equals 15 residues. V was clipped by 4 bases and J by 7 bases, with 21 bases between them. In DNA, the CDR3 is TGTGCCAGCAGCATCAGCGACAGGCATGGAGGAGAGCAGTACTTC. It specifies CASSISDRHGGEQYF.

This clonotype was detected many times. For the CDR3, the DNA is TGCGCCAGCAGCTTGAGTGCCCCACAAGAGACCCAGTACTTC. This translates into CASSLSAPQETQYF. V usage is TRBV5-1 and J usage is TRBJ2-5; unclear D gene. Looked up from germline, CDR1 is SGHRS and CDR2 is YFSETQ. Trimming took 1 base from V and 2 from J, leaving 9 bases between them. This CDR3 is built from 14 residues. Complete variable domain (other parts from reference TRBV5-1 and TRBJ2-5): KAGVTQTPRYLIKTRGQQVTLSCSPISGHRSVSWYQQTPGQGLQFLFEYFSETQRNKGNFPGRFSGRQFSNSRSEMNVSTLELGDSALYLCASSLSAPQETQYFGPGTRLLVL.

V and J are TRBV2 and TRBJ1-5; D ambiguous. This CDR3 has 15 amino acids. Germline CDR1 reads SNHLY; CDR2 reads FYNNEI. Trimming stripped 3 bases from V and 7 bases from J, with 16 bases between. DNA for the CDR3: TGTGCCAGCAGTGATGAAGCGGCAGAAGGACAGCCCCAGCATTTT. Its translation: CASSDEAAEGQPQHF.

This clonotype was seen more than once but under ten times. The chain joins TRBV7-2 to TRBJ2-1; 10 bases agree with TRBD2. CDR3 length: 14 residues. CDR1 SGHTA and CDR2 FQGNSA come from the germline V gene. The junction had 6 bases not matched to a gene; V was cut back by 5 bases and J by 8 bases. This CDR3 is CASSPGLAFDEQFF. DNA of the CDR3: TGTGCCAGCAGCCCGGGACTAGCGTTTGATGAGCAGTTCTTC.

The V call is TRBV6-2 or TRBV6-3, the J call TRBJ1-1; D might be TRBD1 (6 bases). V was shortened by 5 bases and J by 4 bases, with 11 bases between the two germline ends. Per the germline V gene, CDR1 is MNHEY and CDR2 is SVGEGT. The CDR3 runs to 13 residues. DNA for the CDR3: TGTGCCAGCAGTATCACAGGGAGCACTGAAGCTTTCTTT. The encoded protein is CASSITGSTEAFF.

DNA for the CDR3: TGTGCCAGCAGCCAGACAGGGGGCGGCTATGGCTACACCTTC. This encodes CASSQTGGGYGYTF. The rearrangement uses TRBV6-5 and TRBJ1-2, with 10 bases that match TRBD1. J lost 4 bases, V lost 6 bases, and 5 bases had no gene match. The CDR3 consists of 14 residues. CDR1 and CDR2 (germline): MNHEY, SVGAGI.

This clonotype was seen many times. This rearrangement joins TRBV6-5 to TRBJ1-1; 7 bases line up with TRBD1. Germline V gene lookup returns CDR1 MNHEY and CDR2 SVGAGI. V was pared by 6 bases and J by 6 bases, with 7 bases of the junction left unmatched. This CDR3 spans 13 amino acids. CDR3: CASSHRGGAEAFF. The CDR3 region has the DNA TGTGCCAGCAGCCACAGGGGCGGGGCTGAAGCTTTCTTT.

This clonotype was recorded many times. V and J are TRBV27 and TRBJ2-6, with D possibly TRBD1 on 6 matching bases. This CDR3 has 15 amino acids. The ends were cut back, 5 bases at V and 0 bases at J, with 8 bases in the middle. Germline V gene lookup returns CDR1 MNHEY and CDR2 SMNVEV (reference sequence). In DNA, the CDR3 is TGTGCCAGCAGTCTACAGGGCTCTGGGGCCAACGTCCTGACTTTC. Its translation is CASSLQGSGANVLTF.

The chain combines TRBV28 with TRBJ2-3; tentative D call: TRBD1 (6 bases). CDR3 size: 13 residues. V gave up 0 bases and J gave up 6 bases, with 7 bases separating them. Per the germline V gene, CDR1 is MDHEN and CDR2 is SYDVKM. CDR3 in amino acids: CASSLWGADTQYF. In nucleotides, the CDR3 is TGTGCCAGCAGTTTATGGGGGGCCGATACGCAGTATTTT. The whole variable domain, remainder taken from reference TRBV28 and TRBJ2-3, is DVKVTQSSRYLVKRTGEKVFLECVQDMDHENMFWYRQDPGLGLRLIYFSYDVKMKEKGDIPEGYSVSREKKERFSLILESASTNQTSMYLCASSLWGADTQYFGPGTRLTVL.

This clonotype was counted between two and nine times. The chain combines TRBV12-3 or TRBV12-4 with TRBJ1-5, with D tentatively TRBD1 (5 bases). The V and J ends lost 6 bases and 7 bases respectively, with 10 bases between them. The length of the CDR3 is 12 residues. The chain's CDR3 is CASSPQGQPQHF. CDR3 in DNA: TGTGCCAGCAGCCCCCAGGGCCAGCCCCAGCATTTT.

This clonotype has a count of ten or more. The chain couples TRBV12-3 or TRBV12-4 to TRBJ2-3; D is tentatively TRBD1 or TRBD2 (6 bases each). CDR3 length: 14 residues. V was trimmed by 5 bases and J by 8 bases, leaving 17 bases between them. CDR3 sequence (DNA): TGTGCCAGCAGTCCAGTTGGGGGGCGGAGTACGCAGTATTTT. Protein: CASSPVGGRSTQYF.

This clonotype was counted at least ten times. The rearrangement links TRBV7-2 to TRBJ2-3; no clear D gene. Germline CDR1 and CDR2: SGHTA and FQGNSA. The CDR3 runs 12 residues. V gave up 6 bases and J gave up 2 bases, with 6 bases separating them. CDR3 region: CASRIITDTQYF. Here the CDR3 DNA reads TGTGCCAGCAGGATCATCACAGATACGCAGTATTTT.